Presented here are 10 T cell receptor beta chains from one specimen sequenced in a study of shared clonotypes between healthy human individuals. The naive CD8 subset, CD45RO-negative cells positively selected for CCR7, excluded terminally differentiated effector memory CD45RA+ cells. Method: immunoSEQ multiplex PCR; TCRdb's copy keeps in-frame clones and lacks some. The table includes under 700,000 clones, 95% detected once. Sample: naive CD8+ T cells sorted from blood. These receptors originate from a woman between 25 and 40 years old in good health.

This sequence joins TRBV27 and TRBJ2-7, with 9 bases fitting TRBD1. The junction had 7 bases not matched to a gene; V was cut back by 6 bases and J by 4 bases. Germline CDR1 reads MNHEY; CDR2 reads SMNVEV (reference sequence). The CDR3 sequence is 14 residues long. CDR3 sequence: CASRPGTGIYEQYF. The CDR3 region has the DNA TGTGCCAGCAGACCCGGGACAGGGATTTACGAGCAGTACTTC.

The chain carries TRBV5-4 and TRBJ2-5, with 8 bases that match TRBD2. The J call could be wrong; TRBJ2-7 is a better fit for the DNA end. The CDR3 consists of 12 residues. Germline V gene sequence: CDR1 SGHNT, CDR2 YYREEE (reference sequence). Here the CDR3 reads CASSTLAGEQYF. In DNA, the CDR3 is TGTGCCAGCAGCACCCTAGCGGGCGAGCAGTACTTC.

This clone occurred once. The V and J genes are TRBV10-3 and TRBJ2-7, with TRBD2 matching 7 bases. The ends lost 2 bases at V and 4 bases at J; junction bases unmatched: 5. The CDR3 has 14 amino acids. Germline V gene data show CDR1 as ENHRY and CDR2 as SYGVKD. Here the CDR3 DNA reads TGTGCCATCAGTGAGGTGGGAGGGGCTTACGAGCAGTACTTC. Its translation: CAISEVGGAYEQYF.

The chain combines TRBV29-1 with TRBJ2-5; 7 bases map to TRBD2. Gene TRBJ2-7 matches the end of the DNA better, so the J call may be wrong. The germline V gene encodes CDR1 SQVTM and CDR2 ANQGSEA. The CDR3 spans 12 residues. CDR3 in DNA: TGCAGCGTTGAGGGGGACTACTACGAGCAGTACTTC. Protein: CSVEGDYYEQYF.

Concerning this clone itself: This specimen includes other DNA sequences encoding the same CDR3. This sequence joins TRBV10-2 and TRBJ2-7; the D is unclear. Germline loops: CDR1 WSHSY, CDR2 SAAADI. The CDR3 has 12 amino acids. V was pared by 3 bases and J by 1 base, with 4 bases between. The chain's CDR3 is CASSESSYEQYF. The DNA of the CDR3 is TGCGCCAGCAGTGAATCTTCCTACGAGCAGTACTTC.

The chain employs TRBV7-9 and TRBJ1-1; TRBD1 is a possible D gene (6 bases). Germline values: CDR1 SEHNR, CDR2 FQNEAQ (reference sequence). V was cut by 5 bases and J by 5 bases, with 12 bases left in between. The CDR3 consists of 13 residues. CDR3 sequence (DNA): TGTGCCAGCAGCCCCAACAGGGCTACTGAAGCTTTCTTT. Its translation: CASSPNRATEAFF.

The chain carries TRBV25-1 and TRBJ2-1; tentative D call: TRBD1 (5 bases). Germline CDR1 and CDR2: MGHDK and SYGVNS. The CDR3 loop spans 11 amino acids. V gave up 8 bases and J gave up 8 bases, with 10 bases separating them. The DNA for the CDR3 is TGTGCCAGCGGATCAGGGCATGAGCAGTTCTTC. The encoded protein is CASGSGHEQFF.

The V call is TRBV5-1, the J call TRBJ2-2; 13 bases are a match to TRBD2. J was trimmed by 6 bases and V by 4 bases; bases with no gene match: 6. The germline V gene encodes CDR1 SGHRS and CDR2 YFSETQ. The CDR3 consists of 16 residues. The CDR3, as DNA: TGCGCCAGCAGCCCCCGGACTAGCGGGAGCGCCGGGGAGCTGTTTTTT. Translation gives CASSPRTSGSAGELFF.

The V and J genes are TRBV4-1 and TRBJ1-4; D gene unclear. The CDR3 extends over 12 amino acids. Trimming left V 2 bases short and J 12 bases short, with 10 bases between. Germline CDR1 is MGHRA and CDR2 is YSYEKL. The CDR3 here is CASSQSGSELFF. The CDR3 coding sequence is TGCGCCAGCAGCCAAAGCGGGTCAGAACTGTTTTTT.

The rearrangement uses TRBV19 and TRBJ2-5; 11 bases agree with TRBD2. Germline trimming cut 3 bases from V and 4 bases from J; bases unmatched to any gene: 4. This CDR3 comprises 15 residues. CDR1 is LNHDA and CDR2 is SQIVND in the germline V gene (reference sequence). CDR3 in DNA: TGTGCCAGTAGTATCTTCGGACTAGCGGGAGAGACCCAGTACTTC. It is translated as CASSIFGLAGETQYF.